This T cell receptor (beta chain) was identified during a study of T-cell reconstitution after alpha-beta-depleted transplantation in children (dated by TCRdb to about 2016). Study-level background: The study quantitatively tracked T-cell immune reconstitution after TCRalphabeta/CD19-depleted allogeneic hematopoietic cell transplantation in children using TCR repertoire profiling. Results the study describes overall, beyond this receptor: In some patients, the high TCRbeta diversity seen at day 60 was put down to recipient T cells and intrathymic progenitors that had survived conditioning. The frequencies of hyperexpanded clones fell over the following months, and after one year, T-cell counts and TCRbeta diversity were mostly attributed to newly produced T cells. The apparently early recovery of alphabetaT-cell counts about two months after transplant reportedly depended on only several hundred rapidly expanded clones that came from non-depleted graft cells.

The treatment or condition label for this specimen denotes: allogeneic hematopoietic cell transplantation with graft depleted of TCRalphabeta T cells and CD19 B cells. TCRalphabeta/CD19-depleted allogeneic hematopoietic cell grafts were given to the transplant recipients, all of whom were children. A word on this clonotype: The specificity of this receptor is unknown. No much larger clone exists at a distance of one base, and base qualities are not known.

The library was produced with PCR. For sequencing, an Illumina HiSeq 2500 was employed. TCR library preparation used molecular barcoding, with unique molecular identifiers applied to normalize quantification of the TCRbeta repertoire. TCRdb reprocessed the public reads (quality trimming at Q25 with fastp, clone calling with MiXCR) and kept in-frame beta chains. Records with the same CDR3 protein are collapsed into one entry carrying the most frequent genes and DNA. In all, the sample holds a few hundred thousand distinct CDR3 sequences, and more than 20% of those were seen once. The ten largest clones add up to 4% to 5.5% of the sample. The sequencing used PBMCs, mostly from graft donor cells, collected 360 days after TCRalphabeta/CD19-depleted stem cell transplant. The receptor's source is a female patient between 2 and 10 years old who had a stem cell transplant for congenital amegakaryocytic thrombocytopenia, so the T cells may come from the graft donor.

The nucleotide sequence is given as TGTGCCAGCAGTTCACAGGGCCGCTCCTACAATGAGCAGTTCTTC. Its product reads: CASSSQGRSYNEQFF. Recombination linked TRBV12-3 or TRBV12-4 to TRBJ2-1, with TRBD1 tentatively as D gene (6 bases match). V is reduced by 4 bases and J by 0 bases, leaving a spacing of 10 bases between them. The CDR3 spans 15 residues, from the cysteine through the phenylalanine. Only the CDR3 portion is preserved as DNA: 45 bases, with reading frame beginning at the first base.